This T cell receptor (beta chain) was captured by sequencing in a study of T-cell reconstitution after alpha-beta-depleted transplantation in children. Findings of the study overall: From newly produced T cells came most of the T-cell counts and diversity one year after transplant. Surviving recipient T cells and intrathymic progenitors accounted for some patients' high TCRbeta diversity at day 60. Two months or so post-transplant, alpha-beta T cells reportedly derived from several hundred expanded graft clones.

TCRbeta library preparation incorporated unique molecular identifiers. TCRdb reprocessed the PCR reads with MiXCR, giving one entry per CDR3 protein. The sample lists 97,000 or so distinct CDR3 sequences, around 6% occurring once. V shed 5 bases and J 0 bases; nucleotides not matched to a gene: 3. Germline CDR1 and CDR2: WSHSY and SAAADI. The CDR3 sequence is 18 residues long. Of note for this clonotype: The target antigen is unknown.

The clonotype was recovered from a female patient between 2 and 15 years old who had a stem cell transplant for Fanconi anemia, so the T cells may come from the graft donor. The chain links TRBV10-2 to TRBJ2-6, with 14 bases identical to TRBD2. Here the sequenced sample was PBMCs, mostly from graft donor cells, taken 60 days after TCRalphabeta/CD19-depleted stem cell transplant. The DNA of the CDR3 is TGCGCCAGCAGTAAAGGACTAGCGGGAGGCTCTGGGGCCAACGTCCTGACTTTC. This gives the protein CASSKGLAGGSGANVLTF.